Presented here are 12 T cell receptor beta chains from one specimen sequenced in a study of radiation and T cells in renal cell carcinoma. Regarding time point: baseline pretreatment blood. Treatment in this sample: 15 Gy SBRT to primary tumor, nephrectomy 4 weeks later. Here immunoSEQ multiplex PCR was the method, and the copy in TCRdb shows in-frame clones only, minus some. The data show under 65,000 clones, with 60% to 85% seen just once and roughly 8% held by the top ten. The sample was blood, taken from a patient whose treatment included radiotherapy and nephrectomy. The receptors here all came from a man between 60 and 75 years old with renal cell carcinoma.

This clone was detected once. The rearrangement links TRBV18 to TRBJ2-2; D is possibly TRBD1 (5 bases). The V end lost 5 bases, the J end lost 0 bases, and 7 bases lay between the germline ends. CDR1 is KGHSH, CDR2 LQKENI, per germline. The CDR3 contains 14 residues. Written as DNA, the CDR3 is TGTGCCAGCTCAAGGGGTACGAACACCGGGGAGCTGTTTTTT. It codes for CASSRGTNTGELFF.

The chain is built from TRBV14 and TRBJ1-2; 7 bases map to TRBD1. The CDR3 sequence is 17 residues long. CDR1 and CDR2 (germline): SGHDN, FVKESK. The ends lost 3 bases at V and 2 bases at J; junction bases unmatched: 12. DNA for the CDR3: TGTGCCAGCAGCCATCTCAGGGGGAATACAGGAAACTATGGCTACACCTTC. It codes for CASSHLRGNTGNYGYTF.

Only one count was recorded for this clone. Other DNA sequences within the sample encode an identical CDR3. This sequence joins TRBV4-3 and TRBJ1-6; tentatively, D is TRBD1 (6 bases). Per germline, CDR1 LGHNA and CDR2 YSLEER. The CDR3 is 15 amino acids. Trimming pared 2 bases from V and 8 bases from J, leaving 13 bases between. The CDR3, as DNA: TGCGCCAGCAGCCAATTGGACAGACCCGATTCACCCCTCCACTTT. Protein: CASSQLDRPDSPLHF.

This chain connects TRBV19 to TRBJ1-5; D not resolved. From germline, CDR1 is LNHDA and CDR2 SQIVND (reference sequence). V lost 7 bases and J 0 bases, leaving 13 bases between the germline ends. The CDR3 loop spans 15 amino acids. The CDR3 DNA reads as TGTGCCAGTATCGCCTCGTCCCATAGCAATCAGCCCCAGCATTTT. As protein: CASIASSHSNQPQHF.

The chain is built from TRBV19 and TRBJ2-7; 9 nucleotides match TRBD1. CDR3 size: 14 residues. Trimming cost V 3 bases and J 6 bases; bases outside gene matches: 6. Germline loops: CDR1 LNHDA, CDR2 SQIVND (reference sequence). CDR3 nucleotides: TGTGCCAGTAGTATTCGGGACAGGGTCCTCGAGCAGTACTTC. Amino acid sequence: CASSIRDRVLEQYF. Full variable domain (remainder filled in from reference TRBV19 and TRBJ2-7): DGGITQSPKYLFRKEGQNVTLSCEQNLNHDAMYWYRQDPGQGLRLIYYSQIVNDFQKGDIAEGYSVSREKKESFPLTVTSAQKNPTAFYLCASSIRDRVLEQYFGPGTRLTVT.

CDR3: CSVGQGGSYEQYF. Written as DNA, the CDR3 is TGCAGCGTTGGGCAGGGGGGGAGCTACGAGCAGTACTTC. The chain recombines TRBV29-1 with TRBJ2-7; D might be TRBD1 or TRBD2, each matching 7 bases. Looked up from germline, CDR1 is SQVTM and CDR2 is ANQGSEA. The CDR3 consists of 13 residues. Trimming shortened V by 4 bases and J by 3 bases, and 13 bases separated the two germline ends.

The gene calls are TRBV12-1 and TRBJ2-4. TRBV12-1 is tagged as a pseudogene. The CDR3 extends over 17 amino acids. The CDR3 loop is CASSICRSLVAKNIQYF. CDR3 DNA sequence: TGTGCCAGCAGCATCTGCAGATCCTTAGTAGCCAAAAACATTCAGTACTTC.

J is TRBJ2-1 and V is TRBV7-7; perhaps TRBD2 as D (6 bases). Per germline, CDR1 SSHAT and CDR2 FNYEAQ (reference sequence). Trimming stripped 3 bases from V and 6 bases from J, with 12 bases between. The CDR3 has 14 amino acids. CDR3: CASSFTGTSNEQFF. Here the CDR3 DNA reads TGTGCCAGCAGCTTTACCGGGACTTCCAATGAGCAGTTCTTC.

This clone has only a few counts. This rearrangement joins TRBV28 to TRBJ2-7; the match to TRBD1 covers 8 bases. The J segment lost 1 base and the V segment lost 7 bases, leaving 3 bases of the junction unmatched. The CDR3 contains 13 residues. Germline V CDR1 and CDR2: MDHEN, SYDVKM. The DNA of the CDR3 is TGTGCCAGCACTAGACAGGGGTCCTACGAGCAGTACTTC. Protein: CASTRQGSYEQYF.

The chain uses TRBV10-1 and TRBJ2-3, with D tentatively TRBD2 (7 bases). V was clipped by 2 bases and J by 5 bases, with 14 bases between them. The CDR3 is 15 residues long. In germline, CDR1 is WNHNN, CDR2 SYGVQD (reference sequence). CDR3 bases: TGCGCCAGCAGTGAGGAGGGAGGGGGACAAGATACGCAGTATTTT. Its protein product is CASSEEGGGQDTQYF.

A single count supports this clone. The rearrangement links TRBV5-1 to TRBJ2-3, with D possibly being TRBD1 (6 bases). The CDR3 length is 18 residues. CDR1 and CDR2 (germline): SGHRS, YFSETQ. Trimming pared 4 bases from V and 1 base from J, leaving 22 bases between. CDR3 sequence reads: CASSGRTASILGTDTQYF. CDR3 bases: TGCGCCAGCAGCGGGCGGACAGCCTCCATTTTGGGCACAGATACGCAGTATTTT.

In DNA, the CDR3 is TGTGCCAGCAGCTTAGCTCGGACGGAGGTGAACACTGAAGCTTTCTTT. Its translation is CASSLARTEVNTEAFF. The chain uses TRBV11-1 and TRBJ1-1; D is uncertain. Germline V CDR1 and CDR2: SGHAT, FQDESV (reference sequence). CDR3 length: 16 amino acids. V was shortened by 0 bases and J by 0 bases, with 11 bases between the two germline ends.